The rows below give T cell receptor beta chains drawn from one sample of a study of blood T cell repertoires in COVID-19. Profiled with immunoSEQ multiplex PCR; TCRdb holds only in-frame clones, not every one. The data show 250,000 to 350,000 clones, approximately 90% seen once. The sample taken for sequencing was peripheral blood. All receptors derive from a woman in her fifties or sixties with COVID-19, enrolled during active disease. The CDR3 runs from the conserved cysteine through the conserved F or W. The order of the fields is D gene, J gene, clone size, V gene, CDR3 protein, CDR3 DNA. D genes are given only for firm matches. The size entry is marked missing in some rows and otherwise reads once, few, many or a size class.

TRBD1 TRBJ1-1 - TRBV25-1 CASSEEQGARHEAFF TGTGCCAGCAGTGAAGAACAGGGGGCGCGACATGAAGCTTTCTTT
- TRBJ2-5 once TRBV24-1 CATSDGTPQETQYF TGTGCCACCAGTGACGGGACACCCCAAGAGACCCAGTACTTC
TRBD1 TRBJ2-7 - TRBV7-9 CASSLGTGGDRAYEQYF TGTGCCAGCAGCTTAGGGACAGGGGGAGATAGGGCCTACGAGCAGTACTTC
TRBD2 TRBJ2-3 - TRBV11-3 CASSLASGGPDTQYF TGTGCCAGCAGCTTAGCCAGCGGGGGACCAGATACGCAGTATTTT
TRBD1 TRBJ1-2 - TRBV10-3 CAIRKTGDESYTF TGTGCCATCAGGAAGACAGGGGATGAGAGCTACACCTTC
- TRBJ1-6 - TRBV19 CASSRQPSSYNSPLHF TGTGCCAGTAGCAGACAACCGAGCTCCTATAATTCACCCCTCCACTTT
TRBD2 TRBJ2-3 once TRBV4-2 CASSQDFGGADTQYF TGTGCCAGCAGCCAAGATTTTGGGGGGGCAGATACGCAGTATTTT
TRBD1 TRBJ2-1 - TRBV4-2 CASSQEGGQGIEQFF TGTGCCAGCAGCCAAGAAGGGGGACAGGGTATCGAGCAGTTCTTC
- TRBJ2-5 once TRBV4-2 CASSQERLPEETQYF TGTGCCAGCAGCCAAGAACGACTGCCCGAAGAGACCCAGTACTTC
- TRBJ2-1 - TRBV6-5 CASSRGNDNEQFF TGTGCCAGCAGTCGGGGGAATGACAATGAGCAGTTCTTC
- TRBJ2-7 - TRBV10-3 CATRSSESSYEQYF TGTGCCACCCGGTCCTCTGAGAGCTCCTACGAGCAGTACTTC
- TRBJ2-7 - TRBV30 CAWSGGPAGGYEQYF TGTGCCTGGAGTGGGGGGCCGGCCGGGGGGTACGAGCAGTACTTC
TRBD2 TRBJ2-1 - TRBV3-1/TRBV3-2 CASHPRYCGSLYNEQFF TGTGCCAGCCACCCCCGCTATTGCGGGAGCCTTTACAATGAGCAGTTCTTC
- TRBJ1-2 - TRBV5-1 CASSLSQNYGYTF TGCGCCAGCAGCTTGTCCCAGAACTATGGCTACACCTTC
- TRBJ1-5 - TRBV30 CAWSVRGLQPQHF TGTGCCTGGAGTGTACGAGGATTACAGCCCCAGCATTTT
TRBD2 TRBJ2-4 - TRBV5-4 CASSLTSGSDIQYF TGTGCCAGCAGCTTGACTAGCGGGAGTGACATTCAGTACTTC
- TRBJ2-1 - TRBV3-1/TRBV3-2 CASSRNRGEQFF TGTGCCAGCAGCCGGAACCGGGGTGAGCAGTTCTTC
- TRBJ1-1 once TRBV7-2 CASNRGGIGEAFF TGTGCCAGCAATCGGGGGGGTATCGGTGAAGCTTTCTTT
- TRBJ2-3 once TRBV5-5 CASSFGPLGPSGTDTQYF TGTGCCAGCAGCTTCGGCCCACTGGGGCCTAGCGGCACAGATACGCAGTATTTT
TRBD1 TRBJ2-5 - TRBV5-1 CASSLAPQGAETQYF TGCGCCAGCAGCTTGGCTCCCCAGGGGGCAGAGACCCAGTACTTC
TRBD2 TRBJ2-3 - TRBV5-1 CASSFASGSLSNDTQYF TGCGCCAGCAGCTTTGCTAGCGGGAGTCTTTCCAACGATACGCAGTATTTT
- TRBJ2-1 - TRBV10-3 CAISGLPISSYNEQFF TGTGCCATCAGTGGACTACCAATAAGCTCCTACAATGAGCAGTTCTTC
TRBD1 TRBJ1-2 - TRBV19 CASSFTSGTGEGYTF TGTGCCAGTAGTTTCACCTCCGGGACAGGAGAAGGCTACACCTTC
- TRBJ2-7 - TRBV5-1 CASSFWTASYEQYF TGCGCCAGCAGCTTCTGGACAGCCTCCTACGAGCAGTACTTC
- TRBJ2-7 - TRBV30 CAWSGGTGAYEQYF TGTGCCTGGAGCGGGGGGACAGGTGCCTACGAGCAGTACTTC
- TRBJ1-2 once TRBV5-1 CASSFLPDYGYTF TGCGCCAGCAGCTTTCTCCCTGACTATGGCTACACCTTC
- TRBJ1-1 - TRBV14 CASSQVITDREAFF TGTGCCAGCAGCCAAGTGATAACTGATCGCGAAGCTTTCTTT
- TRBJ2-2 - TRBV5-1 CASSSWRGLGAGELFF TGCGCCAGCAGCTCCTGGAGGGGCTTGGGGGCCGGGGAGCTGTTTTTT
- TRBJ2-7 - TRBV5-1 CASSLASGYEQYF TGCGCCAGCAGCTTGGCCAGCGGCTACGAGCAGTACTTC
- TRBJ2-7 - TRBV14 CASSQAGSSSYEQYF TGTGCCAGCAGCCAAGCAGGGTCCAGCTCCTACGAGCAGTACTTC
- TRBJ2-1 - TRBV27 CASSLWSSYNEQFF TGTGCCAGCAGCCTATGGAGTTCCTACAATGAGCAGTTCTTC
TRBD1 TRBJ1-3 - TRBV4-1 CASSPLIRDSGNTIYF TGCGCCAGCAGCCCACTCATCCGGGACAGCGGAAACACCATATATTTT
TRBD2 TRBJ2-1 - TRBV27 CASSLSGGSDEFF TGTGCCAGCAGTTTATCGGGGGGGAGCGACGAGTTCTTC
TRBD1 TRBJ1-5 - TRBV5-5 CASSLLPGQVNQPQHF TGTGCCAGCAGCTTGCTCCCGGGACAGGTCAATCAGCCCCAGCATTTT
- TRBJ1-2 - TRBV6-2/TRBV6-3 CASSYRSGRAGDGYTF TGTGCCAGCAGTTACCGAAGTGGTAGGGCAGGGGATGGCTACACCTTC
TRBD1 TRBJ1-2 - TRBV27 CASSLGQGYGYTF TGTGCCAGCAGTTTGGGACAGGGCTATGGCTACACCTTC
TRBD1 TRBJ1-2 - TRBV19 CASSIDWTGQANYGYTF TGTGCCAGTAGTATAGATTGGACAGGGCAAGCGAACTATGGCTACACCTTC